The 23 T cell receptor beta chains given below trace back to one sample, sequenced in a study of blood T cell repertoires in COVID-19. Clones were read by immunoSEQ multiplex PCR, and TCRdb kept only the in-frame ones, dropping some. The sample records around 480,000 clones, roughly 87% being singletons. The sample consisted of PBMCs or T cells enriched from blood (not recorded which). These receptor sequences come from a young woman who had recovered from COVID-19.

CDR3 DNA: TGTGCCACCAGCAGCGACAGGAACACTGAAGCTTTCTTT. This translates into CATSSDRNTEAFF. V is TRBV15 and J is TRBJ1-1, with D possibly TRBD1 on 5 matching bases. The CDR3 has 13 amino acids. V lost 3 bases, J lost 1 base, and 6 bases lay in between. Germline V CDR1 and CDR2: LNHNV, YYDKDF (reference sequence). Full variable domain (rest looked up from reference TRBV15 and TRBJ1-1): DAMVIQNPRYQVTQFGKPVTLSCSQTLNHNVMYWYQQKSSQAPKLLFHYYDKDFNNEADTPDNFQSRRPNTSFCFLDIRSPGLGDTAMYLCATSSDRNTEAFFGQGTRLTVV.

CDR3 coding DNA: TGTGCCAGCAGTTTGTCGCCGAGGGTCGGGCAGCCCCAGCATTTT. Protein: CASSLSPRVGQPQHF. The chain combines TRBV6-5 with TRBJ1-5; no definite D call. CDR3 length: 15 residues. Germline CDR1 reads MNHEY; CDR2 reads SVGAGI. V lost 4 bases, J lost 7 bases, and 17 bases lay in between.

The chain is built from TRBV15 and TRBJ2-7, with TRBD1 identical over 7 bases. Germline CDR1 is LNHNV and CDR2 is YYDKDF (reference sequence). The ends lost 6 bases at V and 6 bases at J; junction bases unmatched: 11. The CDR3 runs to 14 residues. The CDR3 sequence is CATSRQGSDSEQYF. The DNA of the CDR3 is TGTGCCACCAGTAGACAGGGATCGGATAGCGAGCAGTACTTC.

This rearrangement joins TRBV28 to TRBJ1-5; TRBD1 aligns across 8 bases. The germline gives CDR1 MDHEN, CDR2 SYDVKM. The CDR3 runs 14 residues. The trim removed 7 bases at V and 1 base at J, leaving 3 bases unmatched. DNA for the CDR3: TGTGCCAGCAACCAGGGGGCGAGCAATCAGCCCCAGCATTTT. Residues: CASNQGASNQPQHF.

CDR3 sequence (DNA): TGTGCCGGATGGACAGGACCTAACACTGAAGCTTTCTTT. Translating it yields CAGWTGPNTEAFF. The chain combines TRBV5-8 with TRBJ1-1; 7 positions agree with TRBD1. The CDR3 is 13 amino acids. Germline V gives CDR1 SGHTS, CDR2 YDEGEE. V lost 10 bases to trimming and J lost 2 bases; unmatched junction nucleotides: 8.

The chain carries TRBV30 and TRBJ1-3, with no clear D. V shed 3 bases and J shed 0 bases, with 9 bases lying between them. Germline V gene lookup returns CDR1 GTSNPN and CDR2 SVGIG (reference sequence). The CDR3 loop spans 14 amino acids. The CDR3 region is CAWSPPGSGNTIYF. In nucleotides, the CDR3 is TGTGCCTGGAGCCCCCCGGGCTCTGGAAACACCATATATTTT.

The chain carries TRBV11-2 and TRBJ2-7; 10 bases line up with TRBD2. The V gene end was trimmed by 6 bases and the J gene end by 0 bases; junction bases not matched to a gene: 5. The CDR3 totals 15 residues. CDR1 and CDR2 (germline): SGHAT, FQNNGV. CDR3 region: CASRRTSGPSYEQYF. The CDR3 region has the DNA TGTGCCAGCAGACGGACTAGCGGTCCCTCCTACGAGCAGTACTTC.

The gene calls are TRBV12-2 and TRBJ1-5. TRBV12-2 is designated a pseudogene. CDR3 length equals 18 residues. The CDR3 bases are TGTGCAAGTCGCCCTCTTCAGAGGGCAGGTAATAGCAATCAGCCCCAGCATTTT. The encoded protein is CASRPLQRAGNSNQPQHF.

The chain links TRBV6-1 to TRBJ2-1, with D tentatively TRBD1 (5 bases). V lost 4 bases and J lost 2, with 15 bases in between. Germline V gene sequence: CDR1 MNHNS, CDR2 SASEGT. The CDR3 is 16 residues long. The CDR3 protein is CASSVNAGNPYNEQFF. The DNA for the CDR3 is TGTGCCAGCAGTGTTAATGCAGGGAATCCCTACAATGAGCAGTTCTTC.

The chain is built from TRBV6-5 and TRBJ2-2, with a possible D match to TRBD1 (5 bases). Germline V lookup: CDR1 MNHEY, CDR2 SVGAGI. V was clipped by 3 bases and J by 5 bases, with 10 bases between them. The CDR3 totals 14 residues. This chain's CDR3 is CASSYQWTTGELFF. As DNA, the CDR3 is TGTGCCAGCAGTTATCAATGGACAACCGGGGAGCTGTTTTTT.

The chain has TRBV3-1 (or the pseudogene TRBV3-2) and TRBJ1-1; D gene ambiguous. Germline V lookup: CDR1 LGHDT, CDR2 YNNKEL (reference sequence). CDR3 size: 16 residues. The V gene lost 1 base and the J gene lost 1 base, with 13 bases spanning the gap. Here the CDR3 reads CASSQVTGGENTEAFF. The CDR3 DNA follows: TGTGCCAGCAGCCAAGTCACGGGAGGAGAGAACACTGAAGCTTTCTTT.

This clone is a singleton in its sample. The rearrangement links TRBV5-4 to TRBJ1-1; D gene ambiguous. This CDR3 is built from 13 residues. Germline CDR1 reads SGHNT; CDR2 reads YYREEE (reference sequence). V lost 2 bases and J 2 bases, leaving 7 bases between the germline ends. The DNA for the CDR3 is TGTGCCAGCAGCTTTCGCGGAAACACTGAAGCTTTCTTT. It translates to CASSFRGNTEAFF.

The chain joins TRBV10-2 to TRBJ2-1, with no clear D. CDR1 WSHSY and CDR2 SAAADI come from the germline V gene. Deletions cut 6 bases from V and 1 base from J, with 10 bases between. The CDR3 is made up of 14 amino acids. The CDR3 spells CASREQMSYNEQFF. CDR3 DNA sequence: TGCGCCAGCAGGGAACAGATGTCCTACAATGAGCAGTTCTTC.

The gene calls are TRBV4-2 and TRBJ1-4; D is ambiguous. CDR3 length equals 13 residues. V was clipped by 1 base and J by 12 bases, with 12 bases between them. Germline V gene lookup returns CDR1 LGHNA and CDR2 YNFKEQ. CDR3 sequence reads: CASSQGVYEELFF. As DNA, the CDR3 is TGTGCCAGCAGCCAAGGGGTTTACGAGGAACTGTTTTTT.

The chain carries TRBV29-1 and TRBJ1-1; D may be TRBD1 (5 bases). Trimming left V 6 bases short and J 4 bases short, with 12 bases between. Germline V gene lookup returns CDR1 SQVTM and CDR2 ANQGSEA. The CDR3 is made up of 12 amino acids. CDR3 protein: CSVADIGTEAFF. The CDR3, as DNA: TGCAGCGTGGCGGACATCGGCACTGAAGCTTTCTTT.

Written as DNA, the CDR3 is TGTGCCAGCAGCTCAGGACTAGCGGGGGGGGGACACAATGAGCAGTTCTTC. As protein: CASSSGLAGGGHNEQFF. J is TRBJ2-1 and V is TRBV11-3; 15 nucleotides align to TRBD2. This CDR3 contains 17 residues. The germline V gene encodes CDR1 SGHNT and CDR2 YENEEA. The trim removed 4 bases at V and 5 bases at J, leaving 6 bases unmatched.

Concerning this clone: Other DNA sequences of this sample code for an identical CDR3. The rearrangement joins TRBV5-1 to TRBJ1-1; 8 bases match TRBD1. The V and J ends lost 0 bases and 4 bases, in that order; junction bases with no gene match: 2. The CDR3 consists of 14 residues. Germline assignment: CDR1 SGHRS and CDR2 YFSETQ. In nucleotides, the CDR3 is TGCGCCAGCAGCTTGGGGACAGGGATCACTGAAGCTTTCTTT. This encodes CASSLGTGITEAFF.

The rearrangement joins TRBV7-2 to TRBJ1-6; 8 bases line up with TRBD1. Trimming at V came to 5 bases and at J to 6 bases, leaving 9 bases not matched to a gene. The germline CDR1 and CDR2 sequences are SGHTA and FQGNSA. The CDR3 sequence is 16 residues long. The CDR3: CASSERGTGGNSPLHF. CDR3 nucleotide sequence: TGTGCCAGCAGCGAAAGAGGGACAGGCGGTAATTCACCCCTCCACTTT.

The J gene is TRBJ1-2, the V gene TRBV28; possible D gene TRBD1, 6 bases. Germline V gene data show CDR1 as MDHEN and CDR2 as SYDVKM. The CDR3 covers 16 residues. V was shortened by 6 bases and J by 4 bases, with 21 bases between the two germline ends. The CDR3 coding sequence is TGTGCCAGCAGGCCCTCCGGGGGGCAGCCTGTCTATGGCTACACCTTC. Translating it yields CASRPSGGQPVYGYTF.

The chain uses TRBV7-2 and TRBJ2-7; weak D call: TRBD1 (5 bases). CDR3 length: 14 residues. The germline gives CDR1 SGHTA, CDR2 FQGNSA. The V end was cut by 5 bases, the J end by 1 base, with 12 bases between. CDR3 residues: CASSGSRGSYEQYF. CDR3 sequence (DNA): TGTGCCAGCAGCGGTAGTAGGGGATCCTACGAGCAGTACTTC. The whole variable domain, remainder taken from reference TRBV7-2 and TRBJ2-7, is GAGVSQSPSNKVTEKGKDVELRCDPISGHTALYWYRQSLGQGLEFLIYFQGNSAPDKSGLPSDRFSAERTGGSVSTLTIQRTQQEDSAVYLCASSGSRGSYEQYFGPGTRLTVT.

This clone was found once. The CDR3 region has the DNA TGTGCCAGCAGCGGACGGACGGGGGATGGCTACACCTTC. Translation: CASSGRTGDGYTF. The chain links TRBV11-2 to TRBJ1-2, with D possibly being TRBD1 (5 bases). Deletions cut 5 bases from V and 6 bases from J, with 13 bases between. In germline, CDR1 is SGHAT, CDR2 FQNNGV. This CDR3 has 13 amino acids. Using reference TRBV11-2 and TRBJ1-2 for the parts outside the CDR3, the full variable domain is EAGVAQSPRYKIIEKRQSVAFWCNPISGHATLYWYQQILGQGPKLLIQFQNNGVVDDSQLPKDRFSAERLKGVDSTLKIQPAKLEDSAVYLCASSGRTGDGYTFGSGTRLTVV.

The V call is TRBV7-2, the J call TRBJ2-1; perhaps TRBD2 as D (5 bases). Trimming took 3 bases from V and 5 from J, leaving 17 bases between them. The CDR3 is 16 residues long. The germline CDR1 and CDR2 sequences are SGHTA and FQGNSA. The CDR3 DNA reads as TGTGCCAGCAGCTTCCGGAGGAGTGAAATAAACAATGAGCAGTTCTTC. Its translation is CASSFRRSEINNEQFF.

This rearrangement joins TRBV4-1 to TRBJ1-2; D not resolved. The CDR3 is 17 residues long. Germline CDR1 and CDR2: MGHRA and YSYEKL. Trimming removed 1 base from V and 8 bases from J, with 23 bases in between. Written as DNA, the CDR3 is TGCGCCAGCAGCCAAGGTCGAGCGAGGGCCCCATCAGAAGGCTACACCTTC. It translates to CASSQGRARAPSEGYTF.